The 18 T cell receptor beta chains below were found in one sample sequenced in a study of T cells in narcolepsy. Assay used: immunoSEQ multiplex PCR; TCRdb lists only in-frame clones, some missing. The sample holds around 32,000 clones, roughly 83% seen once. The sample taken for sequencing was CD45RA- memory CD4+ T cells from PBMCs. Receptor source: a human donor with narcolepsy.

Sample share makes this clone medium-sized. The genes are TRBV10-3 and TRBJ1-2; D unresolved. The V end was cut by 4 bases, the J end by 1 base, with 10 bases between. Germline V gene data show CDR1 as ENHRY and CDR2 as SYGVKD. This CDR3 has 14 residues. CDR3 DNA: TGTGCCATCAGTGCCCGGCGCGGTAACTATGGCTACACCTTC. Encoded protein: CAISARRGNYGYTF.

In DNA, the CDR3 is TGCGCCAGCAGCTTGGGGGGAGCAAGTAGTCAGCCCCAGCATTTT. Its protein product is CASSLGGASSQPQHF. V and J are TRBV5-1 and TRBJ1-5; D call uncertain. The CDR3 consists of 15 residues. Germline values: CDR1 SGHRS, CDR2 YFSETQ. V was trimmed by 0 bases and J by 6 bases, leaving 13 bases between them.

The CDR3, as DNA: TGTGCCAGCAGCCCTCCTAGACGAAAAGAGACCCAGTACTTC. Its translation: CASSPPRRKETQYF. The chain uses TRBV11-3 and TRBJ2-5; D not resolved. Germline CDR1 reads SGHNT; CDR2 reads YENEEA. The CDR3 spans 14 residues. V was pared by 5 bases and J by 3 bases, with 13 bases between.

The V and J genes are TRBV29-1 and TRBJ1-2; D gene uncertain. The germline CDR1 and CDR2 sequences are SQVTM and ANQGSEA. This CDR3 spans 14 amino acids. V was trimmed by 4 bases and J by 0 bases, leaving 12 bases between them. Here the CDR3 DNA reads TGCAGCGTTGTGGAGGCACCTGCTAACTATGGCTACACCTTC. Residues: CSVVEAPANYGYTF. Full variable domain (outside the CDR3, taken from reference TRBV29-1 and TRBJ1-2): SAVISQKPSRDICQRGTSLTIQCQVDSQVTMMFWYRQQPGQSLTLIATANQGSEATYESGFVIDKFPISRPNLTFSTLTVSNMSPEDSSIYLCSVVEAPANYGYTFGSGTRLTVV.

The chain is built from TRBV7-2 and TRBJ1-3, with no clear D. The V end lost 6 bases, the J end lost 3 bases, and 12 bases lay between the germline ends. The CDR3 is 14 amino acids. The germline V gene has CDR1 SGHTA and CDR2 FQGNSA. The CDR3 region is CASSKSRDGNTIYF. DNA for the CDR3: TGTGCCAGCAGTAAGAGTCGGGATGGAAACACCATATATTTT. Together with reference TRBV7-2 and TRBJ1-3, the CDR3 gives the full variable domain: GAGVSQSPSNKVTEKGKDVELRCDPISGHTALYWYRQSLGQGLEFLIYFQGNSAPDKSGLPSDRFSAERTGGSVSTLTIQRTQQEDSAVYLCASSKSRDGNTIYFGEGSWLTVV.

This clone is a singleton in its sample. The junction differs from germline at one of its ends, possibly a read error. The gene calls are TRBV6-1 and TRBJ1-1; possibly TRBD1 for D (6 bases). This CDR3 region has 13 residues. Looked up from germline, CDR1 is MNHNS and CDR2 is SASEGT. CDR3 nucleotide sequence: TGTGCCATCAGTGACAGGATGAACACTGAAGCTTTCTTT. As protein: CAISDRMNTEAFF.

The chain links TRBV12-5 to TRBJ2-5, with D unclear. The last part of the DNA fits TRBJ2-7 better; the J call may be wrong. Germline CDR1 is LGHNT and CDR2 is FRNRAP. The CDR3 runs to 16 residues. This chain's CDR3 is CASGLKVRQKIYEQYF. The CDR3 nucleotides read TGTGCTAGTGGTTTAAAGGTCCGGCAGAAAATCTACGAGCAGTACTTC.

V usage is TRBV9 and J usage is TRBJ2-7; a weak D match, TRBD1 (5 bases). Looked up from germline, CDR1 is SGDLS and CDR2 is YYNGEE. This CDR3 has 14 residues. V lost 4 bases and J lost 2, with 13 bases in between. The CDR3 sequence is CASSPDSLPYEQYF. Here the CDR3 DNA reads TGTGCCAGCAGCCCCGACAGTCTCCCCTACGAGCAGTACTTC.

This clone was detected only once. CDR3 loop: CASSSNPGLEPQYF. The CDR3 bases are TGTGCCAGCAGCTCGAATCCGGGACTAGAGCCGCAGTACTTC. This chain links TRBV7-3 with TRBJ2-7, with 8 bases lining up with TRBD2. The CDR3 is 14 amino acids. Germline CDR1 SGHTA, CDR2 FQGTGA. Trimming at V came to 4 bases and at J to 9 bases, leaving 11 bases not matched to a gene.

This clone came up a few times. The chain has TRBV28 and TRBJ2-1; maybe TRBD2 (6 bases). Germline CDR1 is MDHEN and CDR2 is SYDVKM. Between the trimmed V and J ends, which lost 6 bases and 5 bases, there was a span of 20 bases. This CDR3 is 16 amino acids long. The CDR3 is CASSEPGGPFNNEQFF. CDR3 DNA: TGTGCCAGCAGCGAACCCGGAGGGCCGTTTAACAATGAGCAGTTCTTC.

The chain couples TRBV6-4 to TRBJ2-1, with 12 bases that match TRBD2. V gave up 3 bases and J gave up 12 bases; unmatched junction bases: 6. The CDR3 consists of 14 residues. Germline-derived CDR1 and CDR2 are MRHNA and SNTAGT. CDR3 sequence reads: CASSELAGGRGQFF. Here the CDR3 DNA reads TGTGCCAGCAGTGAACTAGCGGGAGGAAGGGGGCAGTTCTTC.

J is TRBJ2-4 and V is TRBV6-6; D may be TRBD1 (6 bases). The V and J ends lost 6 bases and 1 base respectively, with 10 bases between them. CDR1 and CDR2 (germline): MNHNY, SVGAGI (reference sequence). CDR3 size: 14 residues. The CDR3 protein is CASRDQGAKNIQYF. CDR3 DNA: TGTGCCAGCAGGGATCAGGGGGCCAAAAACATTCAGTACTTC.

The chain recombines TRBV27 with TRBJ2-1, with 11 bases identical to TRBD2. CDR3 length: 18 residues. Germline CDR1 MNHEY, CDR2 SMNVEV (reference sequence). Losses at the gene ends were 4 bases for V and 7 bases for J; bases not matched to a gene: 15. CDR3 coding DNA: TGTGCCAGCAGTTCCCGACTAGCGGGATTGAGACGGTGGAATGAGCAGTTCTTC. Its protein is CASSSRLAGLRRWNEQFF.

This clone was seen once. V gene TRBV7-2 combines with J gene TRBJ2-7, with a tentative D call TRBD2 (5 bases). The CDR3 covers 15 residues. With 5 bases removed from V and 0 bases from J, the gap between germline ends came to 14 bases. Per germline, CDR1 SGHTA and CDR2 FQGNSA. The CDR3 sequence: CASSHETGNSYEQYF. CDR3 DNA sequence: TGTGCCAGCAGCCACGAGACGGGGAACTCCTACGAGCAGTACTTC.

The gene calls are TRBV5-3 and TRBJ1-5, with D uncertain. TRBV5-3 counts as an open reading frame of uncertain function. CDR3 length equals 12 residues. V lost 4 bases and J 12 bases, leaving 14 bases between the germline ends. CDR3 DNA: TGTGCCAGAAGCCCCCCCGAGAGGGTCCAGCATTTT. Translation gives CARSPPERVQHF.

The chain couples TRBV10-3 to TRBJ2-7, with 7 bases matching TRBD1. Germline V gene data show CDR1 as ENHRY and CDR2 as SYGVKD. With V trimmed by 8 bases and J by 3 bases, 4 bases remained unmatched. The CDR3 has 12 residues. The CDR3 reads CAIETGHYEQYF. CDR3 DNA sequence: TGTGCCATCGAGACAGGGCACTACGAGCAGTACTTC.

This clone was seen more than once but under ten times. The CDR3 DNA reads as TGTGCCAGCAGCCAAGACAGGGTGGGCTACGAGCAGTACTTC. It encodes CASSQDRVGYEQYF. The V and J genes are TRBV28 and TRBJ2-7; 7 nucleotides line up with TRBD1. With V trimmed by 6 bases and J by 3 bases, 8 bases remained unmatched. Germline lookup yields CDR1 MDHEN and CDR2 SYDVKM. The CDR3 extends over 14 amino acids.

This sequence joins TRBV28 and TRBJ1-1; TRBD1 matches at 7 bases. The V gene's germline CDR1 is MDHEN and CDR2 SYDVKM. The CDR3 spans 17 residues. With V trimmed by 5 bases and J by 10 bases, 22 bases remained unmatched. The DNA of the CDR3 is TGTGCCAGCAGTCCACGATATGCCAGGACAGGTCCCCTTGGAGCTTTCTTT. Translation gives CASSPRYARTGPLGAFF.